This T cell receptor (beta chain) was identified in a study of blood T cell repertoires in COVID-19 (TCRdb year 2020). Looking at the study overall: Collaborator samples came from the United States, Italy and Spain and covered acute and convalescent phases of COVID-19. Subjects who had been exposed to COVID-19, were actively infected with it, or had recovered from it provided the deeply sampled blood TCRbeta repertoires that made up the dataset. The samples were drawn from the first 160 participants of the ongoing ImmuneRACE study and from some 1,300 subjects provided by 6 global collaborators. The repertoires were made available in a free public database intended to serve as a resource for research on the immune response to SARS-CoV-2. Where available, HLA class I and class II types were taken from metadata supplied by the sample provider and were not determined by assay-based typing. Nearly every sample came with metadata listing a de-identified subject ID, COVID-19 status, age in years and sex. The material from the prospective study consisted of cDNA or gDNA derived from T cells, B-cell-depleted T cells, or PBMCs. Overall study results and their limits: The quantity of clinical and demographic metadata differed by source and by participant and was supplied without curation.

The immunoSEQ Assay, a bias-controlled multiplex PCR, was used to amplify TCRbeta CDR3 regions from genomic DNA. Regarding the original processing steps: The number of nucleated cells in each sample was estimated from the amplification of reference gene primers within the assay. Sequence reads were collapsed and filtered to measure the absolute abundance of every unique TCRbeta CDR3 rearrangement. Productive Simpson clonality was computed per sample as the square root of Simpson's diversity index over productive rearrangements. The immuneACCESS repertoire file appears here via TCRdb, limited to in-frame rearrangements. These files lack a portion of the clones; in checked studies, under half of the deficit traces to unresolved V genes, and the cause of the others is not known. V and J calls and clone size come straight from that table; D and trimming were deduced from the DNA. The sample table records hundreds of thousands of clones; about 87% of these occur just once. 3% of the sample rests with the top ten.

Enrolling through a virtual design, the prospective study's participants ranged in age from roughly 18 to 95 years and lived across some 23 United States geographic areas. To assign participants to cohorts, the prospective study relied on clinical history that participants themselves reported in a screening survey and a study questionnaire. Recovered participants in ImmuneRACE Cohort 3 were defined as having two consecutive negative NP/OP PCR tests, clearance from a healthcare professional, or resolution of symptoms. In the prospective study, whole blood, serum and a nasopharyngeal or oropharyngeal swab were collected from each participant by mobile phlebotomists. Prospective study participants could optionally give additional blood draws and questionnaires over an approximately two-month period. Prospective study blood samples were shipped either frozen or at room temperature before DNA extraction.

On this clone: Its specific antigen is unknown. It has no much larger one-base neighbor in the sample; base qualities were not kept.

V is trimmed back by 3 bases and J by 5 bases, and the junction contains 7 bases that no gene match accounts for. For CDR1 and CDR2, the germline V gene lists MDHEN and SYDVKM. The CDR3, from cysteine to phenylalanine, totals 14 residues. Kept here is only the CDR3 DNA, which spans 42 bases and is read in frame from base 1. The receptor was isolated from a woman aged 45-65 years who had recovered from COVID-19. Input material: PBMCs or T cells enriched from blood (not recorded which). The V and J segments used are TRBV28 and TRBJ2-7; the junction holds 7 bases that match TRBD1. CDR3 protein: CASSFLQGVNEQYF. The bases read TGTGCCAGCAGTTTCCTCCAGGGGGTAAACGAGCAGTACTTC.